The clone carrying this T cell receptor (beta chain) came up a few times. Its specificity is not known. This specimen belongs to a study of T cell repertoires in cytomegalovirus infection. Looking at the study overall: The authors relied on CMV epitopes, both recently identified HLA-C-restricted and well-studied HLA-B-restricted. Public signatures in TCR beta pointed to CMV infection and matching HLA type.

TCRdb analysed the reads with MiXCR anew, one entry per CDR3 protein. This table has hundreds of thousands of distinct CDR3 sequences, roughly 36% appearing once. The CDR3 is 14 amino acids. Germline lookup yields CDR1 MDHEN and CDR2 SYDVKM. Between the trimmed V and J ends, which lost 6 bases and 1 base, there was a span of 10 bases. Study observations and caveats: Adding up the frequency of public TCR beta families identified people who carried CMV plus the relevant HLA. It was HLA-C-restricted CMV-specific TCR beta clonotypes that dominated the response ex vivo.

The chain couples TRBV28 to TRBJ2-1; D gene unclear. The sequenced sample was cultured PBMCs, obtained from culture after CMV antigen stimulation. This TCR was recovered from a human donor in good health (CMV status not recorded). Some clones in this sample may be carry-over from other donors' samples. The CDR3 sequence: CASRPRRSYNEQFF. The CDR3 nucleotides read TGTGCCAGCAGGCCCCGTAGGTCCTACAATGAGCAGTTCTTC.